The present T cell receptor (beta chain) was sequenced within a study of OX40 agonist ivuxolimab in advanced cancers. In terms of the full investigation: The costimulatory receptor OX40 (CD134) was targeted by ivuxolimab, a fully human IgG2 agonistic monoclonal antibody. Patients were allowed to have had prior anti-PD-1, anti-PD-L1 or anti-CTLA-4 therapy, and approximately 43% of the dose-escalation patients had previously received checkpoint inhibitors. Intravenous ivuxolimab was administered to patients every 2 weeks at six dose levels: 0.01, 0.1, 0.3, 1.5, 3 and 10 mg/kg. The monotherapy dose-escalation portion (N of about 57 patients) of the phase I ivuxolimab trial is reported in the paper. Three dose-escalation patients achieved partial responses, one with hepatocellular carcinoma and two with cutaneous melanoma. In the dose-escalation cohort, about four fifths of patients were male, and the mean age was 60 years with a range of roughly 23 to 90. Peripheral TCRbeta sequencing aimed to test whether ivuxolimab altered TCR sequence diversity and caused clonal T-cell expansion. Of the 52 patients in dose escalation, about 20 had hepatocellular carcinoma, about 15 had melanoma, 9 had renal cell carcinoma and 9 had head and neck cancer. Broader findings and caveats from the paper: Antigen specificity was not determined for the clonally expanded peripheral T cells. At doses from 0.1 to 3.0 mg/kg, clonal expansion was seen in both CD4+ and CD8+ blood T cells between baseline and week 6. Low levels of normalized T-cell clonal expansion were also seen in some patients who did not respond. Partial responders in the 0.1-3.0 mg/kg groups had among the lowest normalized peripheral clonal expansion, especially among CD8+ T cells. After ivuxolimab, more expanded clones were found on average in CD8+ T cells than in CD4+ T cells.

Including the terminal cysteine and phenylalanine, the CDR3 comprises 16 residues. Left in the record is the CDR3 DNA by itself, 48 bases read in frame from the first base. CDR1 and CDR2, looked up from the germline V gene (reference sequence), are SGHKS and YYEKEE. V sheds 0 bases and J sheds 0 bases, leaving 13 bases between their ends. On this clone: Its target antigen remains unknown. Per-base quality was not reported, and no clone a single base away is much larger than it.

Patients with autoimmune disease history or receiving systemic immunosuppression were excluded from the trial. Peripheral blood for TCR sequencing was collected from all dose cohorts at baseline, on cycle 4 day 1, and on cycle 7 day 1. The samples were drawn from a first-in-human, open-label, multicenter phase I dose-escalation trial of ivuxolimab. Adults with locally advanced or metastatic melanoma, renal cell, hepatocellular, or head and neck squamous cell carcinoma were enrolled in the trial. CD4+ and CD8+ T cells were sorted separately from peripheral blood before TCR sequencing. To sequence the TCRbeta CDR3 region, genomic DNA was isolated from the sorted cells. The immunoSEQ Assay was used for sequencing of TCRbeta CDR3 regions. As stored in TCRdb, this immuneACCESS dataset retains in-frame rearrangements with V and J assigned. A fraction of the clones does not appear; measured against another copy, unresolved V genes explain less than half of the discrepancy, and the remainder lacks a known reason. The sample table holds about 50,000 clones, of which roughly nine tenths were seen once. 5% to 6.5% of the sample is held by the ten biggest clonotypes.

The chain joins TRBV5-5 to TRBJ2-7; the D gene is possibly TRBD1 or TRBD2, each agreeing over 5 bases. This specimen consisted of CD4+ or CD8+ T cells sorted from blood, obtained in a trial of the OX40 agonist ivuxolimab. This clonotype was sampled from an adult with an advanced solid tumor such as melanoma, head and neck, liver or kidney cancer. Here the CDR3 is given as CASSLAPGPFSYEQYF. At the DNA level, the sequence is TGTGCCAGCAGCTTGGCCCCGGGACCCTTCTCCTACGAGCAGTACTTC.